The rows below give T cell receptor beta chains drawn from one sample of a study of beta chain features in type 1 diabetes. Data came from immunoSEQ multiplex PCR; TCRdb stores just in-frame clones and leaves some out. There are 150,000 or so clones in the sample; 7% to 10% occur only once, and around 0.68% lies in the top ten. Sequenced material: central memory CD4+ T cells from blood. The receptors were sampled from a man aged 18 to 30 in good health. Each CDR3 is given without its conserved first and last residue. Each record gives: V gene, CDR3 length, J gene, CDR3 protein.

TRBV30	11	TRBJ2-5	AWSPDNQETQY
TRBV30	13	TRBJ1-2	AWSPGGRVDYGYT
TRBV4-2	14	TRBJ1-5	ASSQARISGNQPQH
TRBV6-4	14	TRBJ1-2	ASSVSDRGRGDGYT
TRBV7-9	13	TRBJ2-1	ASSLSGGVDNEQF
TRBV5-1	14	TRBJ1-4	ASSRLGGSDNEKLF
TRBV4-3	13	TRBJ1-6	ASSQEGTGGGLLH
TRBV5-1	13	TRBJ2-5	ASSLFAGGPETQY
TRBV11-2	11	TRBJ2-1	ASSLGSYNEQF
TRBV7-8	13	TRBJ2-5	ASSLSGTRQETQY
TRBV27	14	TRBJ1-2	ASRLKAPGTVYGYT
TRBV27	15	TRBJ1-2	ASSLSGMTGAGYGYT
TRBV6-5	10	TRBJ1-2	ASRRVLGGYT
TRBV28	13	TRBJ2-5	ACTTGGAGEETQY
TRBV7-6	12	TRBJ2-7	ASSPATSGYEQY
TRBV6-5	13	TRBJ1-1	ASTKSTAPNTEAF
TRBV2	11	TRBJ1-4	ASHGQANEKLF
TRBV9	12	TRBJ2-5	ASSDRGGGETQY
TRBV2	13	TRBJ1-1	ASSLAGAANTEAF
TRBV5-1	10	TRBJ2-3	ASSLKTDTQY
TRBV19	13	TRBJ1-5	ASSNAGNSNQPQH
TRBV9	13	TRBJ2-7	ASSSYGGAVREQY
TRBV10-3	14	TRBJ2-4	AISEPTTGVKNIQY
TRBV7-8	14	TRBJ1-2	ASSPPGSGGIYGYT
TRBV4-1	16	TRBJ2-4	ASSPGLAGSLTKNIQY
TRBV6-5	10	TRBJ1-2	ASSREGYGYT
TRBV21-1	12	TRBJ2-5	ASSSRGHKETQY
TRBV6-6	9	TRBJ2-7	ASIGGNEQY
TRBV20-1	9	TRBJ1-2	SALTGEGYT
TRBV6-6	11	TRBJ1-2	ASSTTGIYGYT
TRBV6-6	13	TRBJ1-3	ASSSGQSSGNTIY
TRBV7-2	12	TRBJ2-5	ASSPLSFNRTQY
TRBV7-3	15	TRBJ2-3	ASSLKGLAGGTDTQY
TRBV6-6	13	TRBJ2-1	ASSEGLAGSGEQF
TRBV6-5	12	TRBJ1-1	ASSYWDTNTEAF
TRBV4-1	13	TRBJ1-2	ASSQDRTGLYGYT
TRBV5-1	13	TRBJ2-7	ASSLNGQETYEQY
TRBV7-3	13	TRBJ2-1	ASSLQGASYNEQF
TRBV30	11	TRBJ2-7	ASLGQATYEQY